Listed here are 30 T cell receptor beta chains from one sample, sequenced in a study of blood T cell repertoires in COVID-19. The data were produced by immunoSEQ multiplex PCR, yet TCRdb's version contains in-frame clones alone and is incomplete. Of fewer than 55,000 clones listed, around four fifths are singletons. Sequenced sample: peripheral blood. The receptor set was obtained from a human donor with acute or convalescent COVID-19. The donor label of this sample is uncertain.

This clone was picked up one time. V usage is TRBV7-2 and J usage is TRBJ2-3; possibly TRBD2 for D (6 bases). The CDR3 covers 17 residues. The germline CDR1 and CDR2 sequences are SGHTA and FQGNSA. Trimming cost V 2 bases and J 4 bases, with 19 bases left between them. The CDR3 here is CASSLRTGGARADTQYF. As DNA, the CDR3 is TGTGCCAGCAGCTTAAGAACGGGCGGGGCGCGGGCAGATACGCAGTATTTT.

The V and J genes are TRBV19 and TRBJ1-4; 8 nucleotides line up with TRBD1. V was clipped by 5 bases and J by 7 bases; unmatched bases: 3. Germline V gene data show CDR1 as LNHDA and CDR2 as SQIVND (reference sequence). The CDR3 spans 13 residues. The CDR3 DNA reads as TGTGCCAGTAGTCAAACAGGGGGTGAAAAACTGTTTTTT. Translating gives CASSQTGGEKLFF.

V is TRBV5-1 and J is TRBJ2-7; 11 bases fit TRBD1. The CDR3 is 14 amino acids. Germline V gives CDR1 SGHRS, CDR2 YFSETQ. Trimming at V came to 5 bases and at J to 5 bases, leaving 6 bases not matched to a gene. The CDR3 is CASREGQGVHEQYF. The CDR3 bases are TGCGCCAGCAGAGAGGGACAGGGGGTCCACGAGCAGTACTTC.

The chain joins TRBV14 to TRBJ1-5; D perhaps matches TRBD1 (5 bases). Germline CDR1 reads SGHDN; CDR2 reads FVKESK. Trimming cost V 1 base and J 7 bases, with 11 bases left between them. The CDR3 runs 14 residues. DNA for the CDR3: TGTGCCAGCAGCCAAGCAGGGTCAGGACAGCCCCAGCATTTT. It codes for CASSQAGSGQPQHF.

The chain uses TRBV7-2 and TRBJ2-3, with D possibly being TRBD2 (5 bases). Trimming shortened V by 4 bases and J by 0 bases, and 11 bases separated the two germline ends. CDR3 size: 15 residues. Germline values: CDR1 SGHTA, CDR2 FQGNSA. The CDR3 protein is CASSSDYLSTDTQYF. The CDR3 coding sequence is TGTGCCAGCAGCTCCGACTACCTAAGCACAGATACGCAGTATTTT.

This clone has a handful of counts. V is TRBV11-3 and J is TRBJ2-7, with TRBD2 identical over 15 bases. The length of the CDR3 is 16 residues. J was trimmed by 2 bases and V by 3 bases; bases with no gene match: 2. Germline V gene sequence: CDR1 SGHNT, CDR2 YENEEA. The CDR3 reads CASSFWTSGGAYEQYF. In nucleotides, the CDR3 is TGTGCCAGCAGCTTTTGGACTAGCGGGGGGGCCTACGAGCAGTACTTC.

The rearrangement uses TRBV5-6 and TRBJ2-7, with 9 positions matching TRBD2. CDR1 and CDR2 (germline): SGHDT, YYEEEE. The CDR3 contains 15 residues. J gave up 4 bases and V 0 bases, and 5 bases lay outside the gene matches. The CDR3, as DNA: TGTGCCAGCAGCTTGGCAGCGGGAGGTTCTTACGAGCAGTACTTC. Translation: CASSLAAGGSYEQYF.

The chain employs TRBV13 and TRBJ2-1; D is uncertain. Per germline, CDR1 PRHDT and CDR2 FYEKMQ (reference sequence). The CDR3 contains 13 residues. With 5 bases removed from V and 7 bases from J, the gap between germline ends came to 12 bases. The CDR3 protein is CASSPTLKNEQFF. As DNA, the CDR3 is TGTGCCAGCAGCCCAACATTGAAGAATGAGCAGTTCTTC.

The chain links TRBV5-4 to TRBJ1-2, with 8 bases aligning to TRBD1. CDR1 and CDR2 from the germline V gene are SGHNT and YYREEE (reference sequence). The CDR3 runs to 15 residues. Trimming cost V 3 bases and J 2 bases; bases outside gene matches: 6. The CDR3 region has the DNA TGTGCCAGCAGCTCCCCGACAGGGGCAAACTATGGCTACACCTTC. Translated, it gives CASSSPTGANYGYTF.

The rearrangement links TRBV7-2 to TRBJ1-1; 10 bases line up with TRBD1. CDR1 SGHTA and CDR2 FQGNSA come from the germline V gene. V shed 4 bases and J 0 bases; nucleotides not matched to a gene: 5. The CDR3 extends over 16 amino acids. CDR3 bases: TGTGCCAGCAGCTCCGGGACAGGGGCGATGAACACTGAAGCTTTCTTT. It codes for CASSSGTGAMNTEAFF.

This chain connects TRBV10-3 to TRBJ2-2; no clear D. Germline assignment: CDR1 ENHRY and CDR2 SYGVKD. V was trimmed by 0 bases and J by 1 base, leaving 6 bases between them. The CDR3 totals 15 residues. This CDR3 is CAISESSGNTGELFF. The CDR3 nucleotides read TGTGCCATCAGTGAGTCATCGGGGAACACCGGGGAGCTGTTTTTT.

This chain connects TRBV27 to TRBJ1-6, with D hard to call. V lost 8 bases, J lost 6 bases, and 23 bases lay in between. Germline CDR1 MNHEY, CDR2 SMNVEV (reference sequence). CDR3 size: 17 residues. CDR3 sequence reads: CASANSQLLWANSPLHF. The CDR3, as DNA: TGTGCCAGCGCTAACTCGCAGCTACTTTGGGCTAATTCACCCCTCCACTTT.

CDR3 protein: CASSIQGAYEQYF. CDR3 in DNA: TGTGCCAGTAGTATCCAGGGGGCCTACGAGCAGTACTTC. The rearrangement links TRBV19 to TRBJ2-7, with 7 bases aligning to TRBD1. CDR3 length equals 13 residues. The germline V gene has CDR1 LNHDA and CDR2 SQIVND (reference sequence). J lost 2 bases, V lost 3 bases, and 1 base had no gene match.

The chain joins TRBV30 to TRBJ2-7, with 7 bases matching TRBD2. The CDR3 has 15 residues. After removal of 0 bases from V and 0 bases from J, the junction contained 5 bases not matched to a gene. Per the germline V gene, CDR1 is GTSNPN and CDR2 is SVGIG (reference sequence). The CDR3 bases are TGTGCCTGGAGTGTACCGGCGGGGGTCTCCTACGAGCAGTACTTC. This codes for CAWSVPAGVSYEQYF.

Regarding this clone: The same CDR3 also results from other DNA sequences found in this sample. The chain employs TRBV5-1 and TRBJ1-1; perhaps TRBD1 as D (5 bases). V lost 4 bases, J lost 4 bases, and 11 bases lay in between. The germline V gene encodes CDR1 SGHRS and CDR2 YFSETQ. The CDR3 runs 13 residues. The CDR3 region is CASSLAGVTEAFF. In DNA, the CDR3 is TGCGCCAGCAGCCTGGCGGGGGTCACTGAAGCTTTCTTT.

The rearrangement links TRBV7-8 to TRBJ2-7; maybe TRBD1 (6 bases). V was shortened by 4 bases and J by 0 bases, with 13 bases between the two germline ends. The CDR3 has 15 residues. The germline gives CDR1 SGHVS, CDR2 FQNEAQ. The DNA of the CDR3 is TGTGCCAGCAGCTCCCCGGGACACCTCTCCTACGAGCAGTACTTC. As protein: CASSSPGHLSYEQYF.

The chain couples TRBV14 to TRBJ1-6; the match to TRBD1 covers 9 bases. Trimming at V came to 4 bases and at J to 13 bases, leaving 5 bases not matched to a gene. Per the germline V gene, CDR1 is SGHDN and CDR2 is FVKESK. The CDR3 length is 13 residues. The CDR3 sequence is CASSPQGATPLHF. The CDR3 DNA follows: TGTGCCAGCAGCCCACAGGGGGCTACCCCCCTCCACTTT.

The rearrangement links TRBV7-2 to TRBJ2-7, with 13 bases that match TRBD2. In germline, CDR1 is SGHTA, CDR2 FQGNSA. The CDR3 has 19 amino acids. The V segment lost 4 bases and the J segment 3 bases; nucleotides outside the gene matches: 15. CDR3 sequence reads: CASSYRFGTSGMPYYEQYF. DNA of the CDR3: TGTGCCAGCAGCTATAGGTTCGGGACTAGCGGGATGCCCTACTACGAGCAGTACTTC.

The chain has TRBV10-3 and TRBJ1-1; 9 bases agree with TRBD1. The CDR3 totals 15 residues. Germline loops: CDR1 ENHRY, CDR2 SYGVKD. Losses at the gene ends were 7 bases for V and 1 base for J; bases not matched to a gene: 7. CDR3 amino acids: CAITPRQGENTEAFF. The CDR3 nucleotides are TGTGCCATCACCCCCAGACAGGGGGAGAACACTGAAGCTTTCTTT.

The rearrangement uses TRBV19 and TRBJ2-5, with a possible D match to TRBD1 (6 bases). This CDR3 is built from 13 residues. The germline CDR1 and CDR2 sequences are LNHDA and SQIVND (reference sequence). The ends were cut back, 5 bases at V and 5 bases at J, with 12 bases in the middle. The DNA for the CDR3 is TGTGCCAGTAGTTTTACAGGGCAGGAGACCCAGTACTTC. Translated: CASSFTGQETQYF.

V gene TRBV27 combines with J gene TRBJ1-6, with 11 nucleotides matching TRBD1. There are 16 residues in the CDR3. Per germline, CDR1 MNHEY and CDR2 SMNVEV (reference sequence). The junction had 4 bases not matched to a gene; V was cut back by 2 bases and J by 7 bases. DNA of the CDR3: TGTGCCAGCAGTTTACCCGGGACAGGGGGAAATTCACCCCTCCACTTT. This translates into CASSLPGTGGNSPLHF.

V is TRBV7-9 and J is TRBJ2-3; 12 bases fit TRBD2. The germline V gene has CDR1 SEHNR and CDR2 FQNEAQ (reference sequence). J was trimmed by 6 bases and V by 9 bases; bases with no gene match: 7. There are 14 residues in the CDR3. The chain's CDR3 is CASTLAGGGDTQYF. In DNA form, the CDR3 reads TGTGCCAGTACCCTAGCGGGGGGGGGCGATACGCAGTATTTT.

V and J are TRBV7-9 and TRBJ1-2; D may be TRBD1 (5 bases). The CDR3 contains 15 residues. CDR1 SEHNR and CDR2 FQNEAQ come from the germline V gene (reference sequence). The V end was cut by 5 bases, the J end by 6 bases, with 19 bases between. CDR3 residues: CASSPAGWVEDGYTF. As DNA, the CDR3 is TGTGCCAGCAGCCCAGCAGGGTGGGTCGAAGATGGCTACACCTTC. The whole variable domain, filled in from reference TRBV7-9 and TRBJ1-2, reads DTGVSQNPRHKITKRGQNVTFRCDPISEHNRLYWYRQTLGQGPEFLTYFQNEAQLEKSRLLSDRFSAERPKGSFSTLEIQRTEQGDSAMYLCASSPAGWVEDGYTFGSGTRLTVV.

Only a few counts were recorded for this clone. V is TRBV7-9 and J is TRBJ1-6, with 9 positions matching TRBD1. V trimming: 4 bases; J trimming: 9 bases; junction bases outside the gene matches: 7. Per germline, CDR1 SEHNR and CDR2 FQNEAQ (reference sequence). The CDR3 is 15 residues long. Written as DNA, the CDR3 is TGTGCCAGCAGCTCGCCCGGGACAGGGAGTTCACCCCTCCACTTT. As protein: CASSSPGTGSSPLHF.

This chain links TRBV5-6 with TRBJ1-2; the D is unclear. This CDR3 contains 13 residues. V was trimmed by 4 bases and J by 5 bases, leaving 12 bases between them. Germline CDR1 reads SGHDT; CDR2 reads YYEEEE. The CDR3 sequence: CASSLPTLYGYTF. The CDR3 DNA sequence: TGTGCCAGCAGCCTACCTACCTTATATGGCTACACCTTC. The complete variable domain, with remaining parts taken from reference TRBV5-6 and TRBJ1-2, reads DAGVTQSPTHLIKTRGQQVTLRCSPKSGHDTVSWYQQALGQGPQFIFQYYEEEERQRGNFPDRFSGHQFPNYSSELNVNALLLGDSALYLCASSLPTLYGYTFGSGTRLTVV.

The V call is TRBV2, the J call TRBJ1-5; D remains unclear. V gave up 6 bases and J gave up 5 bases, with 8 bases separating them. The CDR3 loop spans 12 amino acids. From germline, CDR1 is SNHLY and CDR2 FYNNEI. CDR3 protein: CASRQSDQPQHF. The DNA for the CDR3 is TGTGCCAGCAGACAGTCCGATCAGCCCCAGCATTTT.

The chain links TRBV21-1 to TRBJ2-7; the table's D call, TRBD2, was not checked against the DNA. TRBV21-1 is a documented pseudogene. The CDR3 extends over 13 amino acids. CDR3 loop: CASSKGSAYEQYF. CDR3 sequence (DNA): TGTGCCAGCAGCAAAGGTAGTGCCTACGAGCAGTACTTC.

This clone was seen only once. The V call is TRBV4-3, the J call TRBJ2-3; perhaps TRBD2 as D (7 bases). Germline V gene lookup returns CDR1 LGHNA and CDR2 YSLEER. The CDR3 loop spans 17 amino acids. The V and J ends lost 1 base and 3 bases respectively, with 17 bases between them. The CDR3 nucleotides read TGCGCCAGCAGCCAAGTACGAGGACTAGGGGGTACAGATACGCAGTATTTT. It codes for CASSQVRGLGGTDTQYF.

The chain combines TRBV19 with TRBJ2-1; TRBD1 might be the D (6 bases). The CDR3 runs to 16 residues. V lost 7 bases and J 5 bases, leaving 21 bases between the germline ends. Germline-derived CDR1 and CDR2 are LNHDA and SQIVND (reference sequence). Written as DNA, the CDR3 is TGTGCCAGTACCTCGGGGCAGGGGTTGGGTGACAATGAGCAGTTCTTC. Encoded protein: CASTSGQGLGDNEQFF.

The gene calls are TRBV6-5 and TRBJ1-1; 10 nucleotides agree with TRBD1. Per the germline V gene, CDR1 is MNHEY and CDR2 is SVGAGI. Germline trimming cut 6 bases from V and 5 bases from J; bases unmatched to any gene: 9. CDR3 length: 15 amino acids. The CDR3 coding sequence is TGTGCCAGCAGCTCCATCGGACAGGGGGTTACTGAAGCTTTCTTT. Amino acid sequence: CASSSIGQGVTEAFF.